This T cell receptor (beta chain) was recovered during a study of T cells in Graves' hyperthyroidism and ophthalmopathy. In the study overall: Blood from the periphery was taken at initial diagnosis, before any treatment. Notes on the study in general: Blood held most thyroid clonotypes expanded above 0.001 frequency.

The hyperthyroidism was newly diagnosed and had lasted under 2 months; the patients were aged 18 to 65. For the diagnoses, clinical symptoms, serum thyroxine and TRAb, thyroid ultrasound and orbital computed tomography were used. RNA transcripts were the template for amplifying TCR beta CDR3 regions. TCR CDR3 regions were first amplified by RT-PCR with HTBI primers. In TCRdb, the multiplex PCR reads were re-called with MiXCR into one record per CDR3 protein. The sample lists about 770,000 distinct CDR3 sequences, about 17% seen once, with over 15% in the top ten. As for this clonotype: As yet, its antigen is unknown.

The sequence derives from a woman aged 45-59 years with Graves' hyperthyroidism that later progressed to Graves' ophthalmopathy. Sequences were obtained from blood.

CDR3 nucleotide sequence: TGCGCCAGCAGCCGAGGGGTTTCCAAGCCCCAGCATTTT. This translates into CASSRGVSKPQHF. The chain uses TRBV4-1 and TRBJ1-5; D is perhaps TRBD1 (5 bases). Germline lookup yields CDR1 MGHRA and CDR2 YSYEKL. V was shortened by 4 bases and J by 8 bases, with 12 bases between the two germline ends. The CDR3 loop spans 13 amino acids.